The 27 T cell receptor beta chains in this list originate from one sample, sequenced in a study of a mutant IDH1 vaccine in newly diagnosed glioma. Specified time point: week 35, safety follow-up. Doses consisted of 300 ug of mutant IDH1 20-mer peptide each, paired with topical imiquimod. Profiled with immunoSEQ multiplex PCR; TCRdb holds only in-frame clones, not every one. The sample consists of roughly 52,000 clones, about 82% of them appearing once. No antigen has been assigned to these receptors. The source was PBMCs, collected from a glioma patient whose treatment included an IDH1 peptide vaccine. These receptors originate from a man between 35 and 55 years old with glioma.

This rearrangement joins TRBV19 to TRBJ2-5; 8 nucleotides align to TRBD2. The junction had 8 bases not matched to a gene; V was cut back by 4 bases and J by 7 bases. Germline V gene data show CDR1 as LNHDA and CDR2 as SQIVND (reference sequence). The CDR3 totals 14 residues. CDR3 residues: CASSNPGLGATQYF. The CDR3 DNA sequence: TGTGCCAGTAGTAACCCGGGACTAGGTGCGACCCAGTACTTC.

The chain links TRBV19 to TRBJ1-1, with D possibly matching TRBD1 (5 bases). Per germline, CDR1 LNHDA and CDR2 SQIVND (reference sequence). Trimming removed 8 bases at V and 5 bases at J, with 9 bases between. The CDR3 extends over 11 amino acids. The CDR3 bases are TGTGCCAGTTACGCAGGGACTGAAGCTTTCTTT. It encodes CASYAGTEAFF.

DNA for the CDR3: TGCGCCAGCAGCCCCGGGATAGCCCAGGAGCAGTTCTTC. It translates to CASSPGIAQEQFF. V usage is TRBV4-3 and J usage is TRBJ2-1; D possibly corresponds to TRBD2 (5 bases). Germline V gene data show CDR1 as LGHNA and CDR2 as YSLEER. There are 13 residues in the CDR3. V was clipped by 4 bases and J by 10 bases, with 14 bases between them.

This chain links TRBV6-4 with TRBJ2-1, with 9 bases matching TRBD2. CDR1 is MRHNA, CDR2 SNTAGT, per germline. With V trimmed by 7 bases and J by 0 bases, 7 bases remained unmatched. The CDR3 contains 16 residues. The CDR3 bases are TGTGCCAGCACTACGACTAGCGGCAGCTCCTACAATGAGCAGTTCTTC. Translated: CASTTTSGSSYNEQFF.

This chain joins TRBV30 and TRBJ2-1; no firm D call. V lost 0 bases, J lost 2 bases, and 5 bases lay in between. Germline V gives CDR1 GTSNPN, CDR2 SVGIG (reference sequence). The CDR3 has 13 residues. The DNA for the CDR3 is TGTGCCTGGAGTGTTGGGCCCTACAATGAGCAGTTCTTC. Protein product: CAWSVGPYNEQFF.

The chain uses TRBV5-1 and TRBJ1-1, with D maybe TRBD1 (5 bases). Looked up from germline, CDR1 is SGHRS and CDR2 is YFSETQ. Trimming pared 0 bases from V and 0 bases from J, leaving 9 bases between. There are 15 residues in the CDR3. The CDR3: CASSLVGGVNTEAFF. The CDR3 DNA reads TGCGCCAGCAGCTTGGTCGGAGGGGTGAACACTGAAGCTTTCTTT.

This chain joins TRBV5-1 and TRBJ2-3, with D unresolved. Between the trimmed V and J ends, which lost 4 bases and 2 bases, there was a span of 5 bases. The CDR3 has 12 residues. Germline CDR1 and CDR2: SGHRS and YFSETQ. The CDR3 loop reads CASSGYTDTQYF. DNA of the CDR3: TGCGCCAGCAGCGGATACACAGATACGCAGTATTTT.

The rearrangement uses TRBV28 and TRBJ1-3; the match to TRBD1 covers 9 bases. This CDR3 region has 15 residues. Trimming cost V 5 bases and J 2 bases; bases outside gene matches: 4. Germline CDR1 and CDR2: MDHEN and SYDVKM. CDR3 sequence reads: CASSTGQGTGNTIYF. As DNA, the CDR3 is TGTGCCAGCAGTACGGGACAGGGAACTGGAAACACCATATATTTT.

The chain has TRBV11-2 and TRBJ1-1; D may be TRBD1 (5 bases). V was shortened by 6 bases and J by 4 bases, with 18 bases between the two germline ends. CDR3 length: 15 amino acids. CDR1 is SGHAT, CDR2 FQNNGV, per germline. The CDR3 loop is CASSWDLGGSTEAFF. CDR3 coding DNA: TGTGCCAGCAGTTGGGATTTGGGGGGTAGCACTGAAGCTTTCTTT. The complete variable domain, with remaining parts taken from reference TRBV11-2 and TRBJ1-1, reads EAGVAQSPRYKIIEKRQSVAFWCNPISGHATLYWYQQILGQGPKLLIQFQNNGVVDDSQLPKDRFSAERLKGVDSTLKIQPAKLEDSAVYLCASSWDLGGSTEAFFGQGTRLTVV.

This chain uses TRBV2 with TRBJ1-2; 7 positions match TRBD1. V gave up 6 bases and J gave up 8 bases; unmatched junction bases: 9. The germline gives CDR1 SNHLY, CDR2 FYNNEI. This CDR3 spans 13 amino acids. CDR3 sequence: CASSRQGTEGYTF. In nucleotides, the CDR3 is TGTGCCAGCAGCCGACAGGGCACAGAGGGCTACACCTTC.

The chain couples TRBV2 to TRBJ2-1; TRBD2 aligns across 15 bases. The germline V gene has CDR1 SNHLY and CDR2 FYNNEI. The V and J ends lost 5 bases and 7 bases, in that order; junction bases with no gene match: 15. This CDR3 is built from 19 residues. DNA for the CDR3: TGTGCCAGCAGTCCGTCCAACCTAGGACTAGCGGGAGGGTGGAATGAGCAGTTCTTC. Translating gives CASSPSNLGLAGGWNEQFF.

The DNA of the CDR3 is TGCGCCAGCAGCTTGGAACCTCTGGGGGCCGGGCAGCCCCAGCATTTT. This gives the protein CASSLEPLGAGQPQHF. This rearrangement joins TRBV5-1 to TRBJ1-5; D possibly corresponds to TRBD1 (6 bases). Germline V gene sequence: CDR1 SGHRS, CDR2 YFSETQ. The CDR3 covers 16 residues. With 0 bases removed from V and 7 bases from J, the gap between germline ends came to 17 bases.

The CDR3: CASSDPGEGQYQETQYF. The CDR3 region has the DNA TGTGCCAGCAGTGACCCCGGGGAGGGGCAGTACCAAGAGACCCAGTACTTC. The rearrangement links TRBV2 to TRBJ2-5, with 7 bases fitting TRBD2. The CDR3 loop spans 17 amino acids. The V gene's germline CDR1 is SNHLY and CDR2 FYNNEI. Losses at the gene ends were 3 bases for V and 0 bases for J; bases not matched to a gene: 10.

The chain joins TRBV29-1 to TRBJ2-1, with 13 bases matching TRBD2. V was clipped by 7 bases and J by 1 base; unmatched bases: 10. Germline V gene data show CDR1 as SQVTM and CDR2 as ANQGSEA. The CDR3 runs 17 residues. CDR3 sequence reads: CSARGLAGRISYNEQFF. The CDR3 DNA reads as TGCAGCGCACGGGGACTAGCGGGACGCATTTCCTACAATGAGCAGTTCTTC.

This clone has just one count. The V and J genes are TRBV6-1 and TRBJ1-1; 7 bases align to TRBD1. The CDR3 loop spans 15 amino acids. CDR1 and CDR2 from the germline V gene are MNHNS and SASEGT. J gave up 8 bases and V 4 bases, and 13 bases lay outside the gene matches. The CDR3: CASSAAAGGFSEAFF. CDR3 in DNA: TGTGCCAGCAGTGCGGCGGCAGGGGGGTTTTCGGAAGCTTTCTTT.

This chain links TRBV5-1 with TRBJ2-1; D is perhaps TRBD1 or TRBD2 (6 bases each). V was shortened by 4 bases and J by 6 bases, with 11 bases between the two germline ends. The germline CDR1 and CDR2 sequences are SGHRS and YFSETQ. The CDR3 is made up of 13 amino acids. The CDR3: CASSEGGPNEQFF. Here the CDR3 DNA reads TGCGCCAGCAGCGAGGGGGGTCCCAATGAGCAGTTCTTC.

V and J are TRBV29-1 and TRBJ2-1; 7 bases map to TRBD2. The CDR3 covers 16 residues. The germline CDR1 and CDR2 sequences are SQVTM and ANQGSEA. Germline trimming cut 4 bases from V and 6 bases from J; bases unmatched to any gene: 15. Written as DNA, the CDR3 is TGCAGCGTTGTTGTCTCGGTTCGGGAGCGGGGCAATGAGCAGTTCTTC. Protein product: CSVVVSVRERGNEQFF.

The V and J genes are TRBV6-6 and TRBJ2-7, with TRBD1 identical over 9 bases. V lost 8 bases and J lost 2; bases outside the gene matches: 7. Germline V gives CDR1 MNHNY, CDR2 SVGAGI (reference sequence). The CDR3 contains 14 residues. CDR3: CASSGTGNPYEQYF. CDR3 DNA sequence: TGTGCCAGCTCTGGGACAGGGAACCCCTACGAGCAGTACTTC.

The chain recombines TRBV7-9 with TRBJ2-5; TRBD1 matches at 7 bases. The V segment lost 0 bases and the J segment 5 bases; nucleotides outside the gene matches: 3. There are 14 residues in the CDR3. Per the germline V gene, CDR1 is SEHNR and CDR2 is FQNEAQ (reference sequence). CDR3 nucleotides: TGTGCCAGCAGCTTAGCGAGGGGGCGGGAGACCCAGTACTTC. Residues: CASSLARGRETQYF.

This clone has only a few counts. V and J are TRBV15 and TRBJ2-1; TRBD2 agrees at 9 bases. CDR3 length equals 15 residues. Germline values: CDR1 LNHNV, CDR2 YYDKDF (reference sequence). The junction had 4 bases not matched to a gene; V was cut back by 1 base and J by 6 bases. The CDR3 spells CATSRVAGGVNEQFF. The CDR3 nucleotides are TGTGCCACCAGCAGAGTCGCGGGAGGGGTCAATGAGCAGTTCTTC.

This rearrangement joins TRBV7-2 to TRBJ2-3, with TRBD2 identical over 9 bases. The germline CDR1 and CDR2 sequences are SGHTA and FQGNSA. The J segment lost 3 bases and the V segment lost 5 bases, leaving 6 bases of the junction unmatched. The CDR3 runs 15 residues. CDR3: CASSPSGKRTDTQYF. For the CDR3, the DNA is TGTGCCAGCAGCCCTAGCGGGAAGAGGACAGATACGCAGTATTTT. The full variable domain, rest sourced from reference TRBV7-2 and TRBJ2-3, is GAGVSQSPSNKVTEKGKDVELRCDPISGHTALYWYRQSLGQGLEFLIYFQGNSAPDKSGLPSDRFSAERTGGSVSTLTIQRTQQEDSAVYLCASSPSGKRTDTQYFGPGTRLTVL.

With regard to this clone: Compared with germline, one end of the junction differs, possibly owing to a read error. V gene TRBV2 combines with J gene TRBJ1-3; D is undetermined. Germline assignment: CDR1 SNHLY and CDR2 FYNNEI. The CDR3 runs to 13 residues. The CDR3 DNA is TGTGCCAGCAGTGAAGAGAGGGCACAACCCCGACATTTT. Translation gives CASSEERAQPRHF.

This clone came up once. The CDR3 region is CASSFGETNEKLFF. CDR3 nucleotides: TGCGCCAGCAGCTTCGGGGAAACTAATGAAAAACTGTTTTTT. The chain links TRBV5-1 to TRBJ1-4; D ambiguous. Trimming removed 2 bases from V and 1 base from J, with 6 bases in between. This CDR3 has 14 amino acids. Germline V gene data show CDR1 as SGHRS and CDR2 as YFSETQ.

The chain is built from TRBV6-6 and TRBJ2-7; D not certain. The CDR3 has 12 residues. V was pared by 2 bases and J by 7 bases, with 9 bases between. Germline V CDR1 and CDR2: MNHNY, SVGAGI (reference sequence). Here the CDR3 reads CASSYNPGEQYF. The CDR3, as DNA: TGTGCCAGCAGTTACAATCCGGGTGAGCAGTACTTC.

The chain combines TRBV4-1 with TRBJ2-7; the D gene is possibly TRBD2 (7 bases). Trimming removed 5 bases from V and 3 bases from J, with 26 bases in between. Germline V CDR1 and CDR2: MGHRA, YSYEKL. The CDR3 totals 18 residues. The CDR3 region has the DNA TGCGCCAGCAGCTCGGGAGAAAGGGGGGGGCTAAGTAGCTACGAGCAGTACTTC. Protein: CASSSGERGGLSSYEQYF.

The chain uses TRBV9 and TRBJ2-3; 8 positions match TRBD2. The CDR3 length is 16 residues. After removal of 0 bases from V and 4 bases from J, the junction contained 7 bases not matched to a gene. Per germline, CDR1 SGDLS and CDR2 YYNGEE. The DNA of the CDR3 is TGTGCCAGCAGCGTAGATATAGCGGGGAGGGCAGATACGCAGTATTTT. Its translation: CASSVDIAGRADTQYF.

The J gene is TRBJ2-7, the V gene TRBV10-3; 7 bases fit TRBD1. The CDR3 totals 15 residues. V gave up 4 bases and J gave up 4 bases; unmatched junction bases: 10. Germline loops: CDR1 ENHRY, CDR2 SYGVKD. The CDR3 coding sequence is TGTGCCATCAGTGGCGGCGACAGGGATGTTTACGAGCAGTACTTC. Its translation: CAISGGDRDVYEQYF.